These 10 T cell receptor beta chains originate from one sample sequenced in a study of blood T cell repertoires in COVID-19. The method was immunoSEQ multiplex PCR; TCRdb's version includes in-frame clones alone and lacks a portion of them. The sample has 160,000 or so clones; roughly 90% are singletons. The sample was peripheral blood. The receptors were sampled from a man between 60 and 75 years old with acute or convalescent COVID-19.

The chain links TRBV18 to TRBJ2-1, with TRBD1 matching over 7 bases. The CDR3 is 17 residues long. CDR1 is KGHSH, CDR2 LQKENI, per germline. Trimming at V came to 1 base and at J to 4 bases, leaving 10 bases not matched to a gene. The CDR3 is CASSPLPTGKKYNEQFF. For the CDR3, the DNA is TGTGCCAGCTCACCACTCCCGACAGGGAAGAAGTACAATGAGCAGTTCTTC.

This chain joins TRBV15 and TRBJ2-2; 8 bases agree with TRBD1. The CDR3 is 15 residues long. Germline values: CDR1 LNHNV, CDR2 YYDKDF (reference sequence). J gave up 5 bases and V 4 bases, and 6 bases lay outside the gene matches. In DNA form, the CDR3 reads TGTGCCACCAGCATCGGACAGGGTTGGACCGGGGAGCTGTTTTTT. This translates into CATSIGQGWTGELFF.

The V gene is TRBV5-5, the J gene TRBJ1-4; D is uncertain. CDR3 length equals 15 residues. Trimming took off 2 bases at V and 8 bases at J, with 16 bases between the two ends. Germline CDR1 SGHKS, CDR2 YYEKEE (reference sequence). CDR3 in amino acids: CASSFGVSEKEKLFF. The CDR3 region has the DNA TGTGCCAGCAGCTTCGGCGTCAGCGAAAAAGAAAAACTGTTTTTT.

The CDR3 coding sequence is TGTGCCAGCAGTTACCGCGTTAAAGGGGGCGTTAGCAATCAGCCCCAGCATTTT. Its translation is CASSYRVKGGVSNQPQHF. J is TRBJ1-5 and V is TRBV6-2 or TRBV6-3; 7 bases fit TRBD1. CDR3 size: 18 residues. V lost 2 bases to trimming and J lost 0 bases; unmatched junction nucleotides: 10. Germline loops: CDR1 MNHEY, CDR2 SVGEGT.

The rearrangement joins TRBV5-4 to TRBJ2-5; 7 nucleotides agree with TRBD2. Germline V gene sequence: CDR1 SGHNT, CDR2 YYREEE (reference sequence). The trim removed 4 bases at V and 1 base at J, leaving 7 bases unmatched. This CDR3 region has 15 residues. The CDR3 DNA reads TGTGCCAGCAGCCGAACGGGACTAACCCAAGAGACCCAGTACTTC. Its protein product is CASSRTGLTQETQYF.

The chain recombines TRBV12-2 with TRBJ1-2; the D segment call TRBD1 is taken from the table without a DNA check. TRBV12-2 is a pseudogene segment. This CDR3 has 13 amino acids. The CDR3 nucleotides are TGTGCAAGTCGCCAATCCAGGAAGTGGGGCTACACCTTC. It specifies CASRQSRKWGYTF.

This clone has only one observation. The V gene is TRBV19, the J gene TRBJ1-2; D ambiguous. Germline values: CDR1 LNHDA, CDR2 SQIVND (reference sequence). The CDR3 consists of 13 residues. V was trimmed by 5 bases and J by 2 bases, leaving 9 bases between them. The DNA of the CDR3 is TGTGCCAGTAGTCTCGGTTTAAACTATGGCTACACCTTC. This gives the protein CASSLGLNYGYTF.

The V gene is TRBV15, the J gene TRBJ1-2; unclear D gene. The germline CDR1 and CDR2 sequences are LNHNV and YYDKDF (reference sequence). The CDR3 consists of 12 residues. V lost 6 bases to trimming and J lost 7 bases, with 12 bases between them. For the CDR3, the DNA is TGTGCCACCAGAGGTCAAGCGTCTGGCTACACCTTC. This codes for CATRGQASGYTF.

The rearrangement joins TRBV9 to TRBJ2-7, with 8 bases aligning to TRBD2. V was pared by 0 bases and J by 3 bases, with 8 bases of the junction left unmatched. Germline-derived CDR1 and CDR2 are SGDLS and YYNGEE. CDR3 size: 16 residues. The CDR3 nucleotides are TGTGCCAGCAGCGTAGGGGTGGGGCTAGCGGGCTACGAGCAGTACTTC. This encodes CASSVGVGLAGYEQYF.

V usage is TRBV6-1 and J usage is TRBJ1-2; 7 bases map to TRBD1. Germline V lookup: CDR1 MNHNS, CDR2 SASEGT. V dropped 4 bases and J dropped 6; count of bases not matched to a gene: 20. This CDR3 comprises 18 residues. CDR3 protein: CASSARFTSGGNSNGYTF. Written as DNA, the CDR3 is TGTGCCAGCAGTGCCCGTTTTACATCAGGGGGTAACTCAAATGGCTACACCTTC.